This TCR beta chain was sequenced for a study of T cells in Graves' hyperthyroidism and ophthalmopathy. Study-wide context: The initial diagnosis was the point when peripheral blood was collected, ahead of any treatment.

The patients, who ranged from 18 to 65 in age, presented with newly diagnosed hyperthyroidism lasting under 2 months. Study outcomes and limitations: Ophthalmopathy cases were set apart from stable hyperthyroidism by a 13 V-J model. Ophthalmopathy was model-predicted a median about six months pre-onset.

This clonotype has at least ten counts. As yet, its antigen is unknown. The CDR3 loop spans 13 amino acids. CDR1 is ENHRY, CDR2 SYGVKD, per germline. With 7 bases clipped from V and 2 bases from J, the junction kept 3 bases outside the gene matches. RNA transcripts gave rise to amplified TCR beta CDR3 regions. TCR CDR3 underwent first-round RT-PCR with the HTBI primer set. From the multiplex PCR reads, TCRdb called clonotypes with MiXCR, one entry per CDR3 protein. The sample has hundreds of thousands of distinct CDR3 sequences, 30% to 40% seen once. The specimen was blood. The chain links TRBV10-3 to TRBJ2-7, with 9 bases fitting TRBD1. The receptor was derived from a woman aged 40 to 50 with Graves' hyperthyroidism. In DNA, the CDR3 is TGTGCCATCACTGGGGACAGGGCCTACGAGCAGTACTTC. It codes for CAITGDRAYEQYF.